One sample yielded the 28 T cell receptor beta chains listed below, sequenced in a study of blood T cell repertoires in COVID-19 (TCRdb year 2020). The protocol used for the library was the immunoSEQ multiplex PCR assay. TCRdb limited this immuneACCESS table to in-frame rearrangements with V and J called. A share of clones is missing; checked studies link under half to unresolved V genes, and the rest is unexplained. The sample includes roughly 100,000 clones, with roughly 87% observed a single time. The top ten constitute roughly 5.2% of the sample. Sequenced: peripheral blood. The receptors here all came from an elderly woman with active COVID-19.

The rearrangement uses TRBV7-9 and TRBJ2-1, with D perhaps TRBD2 (6 bases). This CDR3 spans 16 amino acids. Trimming cost V 6 bases and J 3 bases, with 18 bases left between them. Germline loops: CDR1 SEHNR, CDR2 FQNEAQ (reference sequence). Written as DNA, the CDR3 is TGTGCCAGCAGTACTTTAAATAGGCGGGGCTACAATGAGCAGTTCTTC. Translation gives CASSTLNRRGYNEQFF.

The chain has TRBV29-1 and TRBJ1-5; 8 nucleotides line up with TRBD1. The germline V gene encodes CDR1 SQVTM and CDR2 ANQGSEA. J gave up 3 bases and V 7 bases, and 5 bases lay outside the gene matches. CDR3 length: 13 residues. CDR3 nucleotides: TGCAGCGCCGCGGACAGGGTCAATCAGCCCCAGCATTTT. As protein: CSAADRVNQPQHF.

V gene TRBV28 combines with J gene TRBJ2-5; D call uncertain. This CDR3 region has 13 residues. V was trimmed by 5 bases and J by 5 bases, leaving 12 bases between them. From germline, CDR1 is MDHEN and CDR2 SYDVKM. The CDR3 coding sequence is TGTGCCAGCAGTCCCCCGCTCCGGGAGACCCAGTACTTC. This sequence encodes CASSPPLRETQYF.

The V and J genes are TRBV28 and TRBJ1-5; TRBD1 is a possible D gene (6 bases). V lost 5 bases, J lost 2 bases, and 28 bases lay in between. The CDR3 loop spans 20 amino acids. CDR1 MDHEN and CDR2 SYDVKM come from the germline V gene. CDR3 residues: CASSPHFVGRGIRGNQPQHF. CDR3 sequence (DNA): TGTGCCAGCAGTCCCCATTTTGTAGGGAGGGGGATTCGGGGCAATCAGCCCCAGCATTTT.

The chain recombines TRBV11-2 with TRBJ2-6, with D perhaps TRBD1 (6 bases). CDR1 and CDR2 from the germline V gene are SGHAT and FQNNGV. This CDR3 is 15 amino acids long. Trimming removed 5 bases at V and 5 bases at J, with 13 bases between. The CDR3 protein is CASSLQGSWANVLTF. The CDR3 coding sequence is TGTGCCAGCAGCCTGCAGGGGAGTTGGGCCAACGTCCTGACTTTC.

The V gene is TRBV3-1 (or the pseudogene TRBV3-2), the J gene TRBJ2-7, with D uncertain. CDR3 size: 12 residues. Germline values: CDR1 LGHDT, CDR2 YNNKEL (reference sequence). V lost 1 base to trimming and J lost 6 bases, with 7 bases between them. In DNA, the CDR3 is TGTGCCAGCAGCCAAGCAGTCTCCGAGCAGTACTTC. Its translation is CASSQAVSEQYF.

The chain employs TRBV7-2 and TRBJ2-3; TRBD2 is a possible D gene (6 bases). Germline CDR1 is SGHTA and CDR2 is FQGNSA. This CDR3 contains 17 residues. Deletions cut 0 bases from V and 0 bases from J, with 13 bases between. CDR3 region: CASSLARGSGSTDTQYF. The CDR3 nucleotides read TGTGCCAGCAGCTTAGCGCGGGGTAGCGGTAGCACAGATACGCAGTATTTT.

J is TRBJ2-2 and V is TRBV6-5; D remains ambiguous. The CDR3 spans 14 residues. The germline gives CDR1 MNHEY, CDR2 SVGAGI. V shed 4 bases and J shed 6 bases, with 12 bases lying between them. The CDR3 is CASSFRLPAGELFF. CDR3 sequence (DNA): TGTGCCAGCAGTTTCCGCCTACCCGCCGGGGAGCTGTTTTTT.

V is TRBV7-2 and J is TRBJ2-7; D is possibly TRBD1 (5 bases). This CDR3 has 13 amino acids. Trimming cost V 1 base and J 6 bases, with 10 bases left between them. Germline V gene data show CDR1 as SGHTA and CDR2 as FQGNSA. Here the CDR3 reads CASSLGGYSEQYF. The CDR3 nucleotides are TGTGCCAGCAGCTTAGGGGGCTATTCCGAGCAGTACTTC. Filled out from reference TRBV7-2 and TRBJ2-7, the complete variable domain reads GAGVSQSPSNKVTEKGKDVELRCDPISGHTALYWYRQSLGQGLEFLIYFQGNSAPDKSGLPSDRFSAERTGGSVSTLTIQRTQQEDSAVYLCASSLGGYSEQYFGPGTRLTVT.

This chain links TRBV19 with TRBJ2-7; D possibly corresponds to TRBD2 (5 bases). This CDR3 is 14 amino acids long. Between the trimmed V and J ends, which lost 6 bases and 3 bases, there was a span of 15 bases. Germline V gives CDR1 LNHDA, CDR2 SQIVND (reference sequence). CDR3 sequence reads: CASSPTYGVYEQYF. The CDR3 nucleotides are TGTGCCAGTAGCCCAACTTACGGGGTCTACGAGCAGTACTTC.

In DNA form, the CDR3 reads TGTGCCAGCAGCTTAGAACAGGGGGCCACTGAAGCTTTCTTT. The encoded protein is CASSLEQGATEAFF. The chain uses TRBV11-3 and TRBJ1-1; 9 positions match TRBD1. CDR3 length: 14 amino acids. The germline V gene encodes CDR1 SGHNT and CDR2 YENEEA. V shed 0 bases and J 4 bases; nucleotides not matched to a gene: 0.

This CDR3 is CASSRSPPGGLNHEQYF. DNA for the CDR3: TGTGCCAGCAGCCGTTCCCCTCCGGGAGGTCTCAACCACGAGCAGTACTTC. The rearrangement uses TRBV3-1 (or the pseudogene TRBV3-2) and TRBJ2-7, with 7 bases lining up with TRBD2. Germline assignment: CDR1 LGHDT and CDR2 YNNKEL (reference sequence). V shed 4 bases and J 5 bases; nucleotides not matched to a gene: 17. The CDR3 covers 17 residues.

The chain combines TRBV6-4 with TRBJ2-1, with 7 bases that match TRBD2. Germline V gene lookup returns CDR1 MRHNA and CDR2 SNTAGT. V lost 3 bases, J lost 2 bases, and 7 bases stayed unmatched. The CDR3 has 16 amino acids. CDR3 nucleotides: TGTGCCAGCAGTGAAGCGGGGCGCATAACCTACAATGAGCAGTTCTTC. Translated, it gives CASSEAGRITYNEQFF.

This chain uses TRBV20-1 with TRBJ2-7; 7 nucleotides line up with TRBD1. V shed 3 bases and J 5 bases; nucleotides not matched to a gene: 10. The CDR3 contains 14 residues. The germline gives CDR1 DFQATT, CDR2 SNEGSKA (reference sequence). The CDR3 sequence: CSASRGYRGHEQYF. The CDR3 DNA sequence: TGCAGTGCTAGTCGGGGCTACAGGGGCCACGAGCAGTACTTC.

This clone was picked up one time. The chain couples TRBV7-9 to TRBJ2-1, with 12 bases that match TRBD2. The CDR3 contains 18 residues. Germline CDR1 SEHNR, CDR2 FQNEAQ (reference sequence). Trimming took 5 bases from V and 6 from J; bases not matched to a gene: 14. The CDR3 is CASSIYHATSGRGNEQFF. CDR3 in DNA: TGTGCCAGCAGCATTTACCACGCGACTAGCGGGAGAGGCAATGAGCAGTTCTTC.

The chain is built from TRBV21-1 and TRBJ1-5; the listed D gene, TRBD1, was not tested against the DNA. TRBV21-1 has pseudogene status. The CDR3 length is 18 residues. The DNA of the CDR3 is TGTGCCAGCAGCAGGATGACAGGCCGGGGATCGCGGTGTCAGCCCCAGCATTTT. The encoded protein is CASSRMTGRGSRCQPQHF.

The chain is built from TRBV7-2 and TRBJ2-3; the D gene is possibly TRBD1 (5 bases). CDR1 and CDR2 (germline): SGHTA, FQGNSA. Trimming shortened V by 6 bases and J by 5 bases, and 15 bases separated the two germline ends. The CDR3 loop spans 14 amino acids. The CDR3 bases are TGTGCCAGCAGACCCTTCCTCAGGGAAGATACGCAGTATTTT. This codes for CASRPFLREDTQYF. Filled out from reference TRBV7-2 and TRBJ2-3, the complete variable domain reads GAGVSQSPSNKVTEKGKDVELRCDPISGHTALYWYRQSLGQGLEFLIYFQGNSAPDKSGLPSDRFSAERTGGSVSTLTIQRTQQEDSAVYLCASRPFLREDTQYFGPGTRLTVL.

This clone was counted once. V is TRBV7-2 and J is TRBJ1-5, with D perhaps matching TRBD1 (5 bases). CDR3 size: 16 residues. V lost 8 bases to trimming and J lost 6 bases, with 23 bases between them. Germline CDR1 and CDR2: SGHTA and FQGNSA. CDR3 DNA sequence: TGTGCCAGCGGATGGGGGTTGGAGGGAGGTGGTCAGCCCCAGCATTTT. As protein: CASGWGLEGGGQPQHF.

The chain couples TRBV3-1 (or the pseudogene TRBV3-2) to TRBJ2-1; 9 nucleotides align to TRBD2. The ends lost 2 bases at V and 4 bases at J; junction bases unmatched: 0. The V gene's germline CDR1 is LGHDT and CDR2 YNNKEL (reference sequence). The CDR3 extends over 14 amino acids. This CDR3 is CASSQLAGYNEQFF. CDR3 nucleotides: TGTGCCAGCAGCCAACTAGCGGGGTACAATGAGCAGTTCTTC.

V is TRBV14 and J is TRBJ2-5; 7 nucleotides line up with TRBD2. J was trimmed by 5 bases and V by 3 bases; bases with no gene match: 9. Germline assignment: CDR1 SGHDN and CDR2 FVKESK. This CDR3 spans 15 amino acids. The CDR3, as DNA: TGTGCCAGCAGCCAGAGGTGGGGGGGAGCGGAGACCCAGTACTTC. Translation: CASSQRWGGAETQYF. Looking up the rest from reference TRBV14 and TRBJ2-5 gives the full variable domain: EAGVTQFPSHSVIEKGQTVTLRCDPISGHDNLYWYRRVMGKEIKFLLHFVKESKQDESGMPNNRFLAERTGGTYSTLKVQPAELEDSGVYFCASSQRWGGAETQYFGPGTRLLVL.

J is TRBJ2-1 and V is TRBV5-5; D is unresolved. The CDR3 loop spans 14 amino acids. V shed 2 bases and J shed 8 bases, with 14 bases lying between them. The germline CDR1 and CDR2 sequences are SGHKS and YYEKEE (reference sequence). The CDR3 spells CASSFPITRDEQFF. The CDR3 nucleotides are TGTGCCAGCAGCTTTCCCATAACCCGGGATGAGCAGTTCTTC.

The chain uses TRBV18 and TRBJ2-1; 9 nucleotides line up with TRBD2. The CDR3 sequence is 16 residues long. Germline assignment: CDR1 KGHSH and CDR2 LQKENI. V shed 3 bases and J 2 bases; nucleotides not matched to a gene: 5. DNA for the CDR3: TGTGCCAGCTCACCGGGACTAGCATTAACCTACAATGAGCAGTTCTTC. Its protein product is CASSPGLALTYNEQFF.

This chain links TRBV5-4 with TRBJ1-2; D is perhaps TRBD1 (6 bases). The CDR3 totals 14 residues. The germline gives CDR1 SGHNT, CDR2 YYREEE (reference sequence). Trimming took off 4 bases at V and 4 bases at J, with 14 bases between the two ends. This chain's CDR3 is CASSKGQSVYGYTF. The CDR3 coding sequence is TGTGCCAGCAGCAAAGGACAGAGTGTCTATGGCTACACCTTC.

About this clone: At one end the junction does not follow the germline gene, possibly because of a read error. The chain employs TRBV7-9 and TRBJ2-1; perhaps TRBD1 as D (6 bases). This CDR3 spans 14 amino acids. CDR1 SEHNR and CDR2 FQNEAQ come from the germline V gene (reference sequence). The CDR3 bases are TGTGCCAGCAGCCCCCCCGGTTTGACAGGTCTGTCGATCTTC. Its translation is CASSPPGLTGLSIF.

The chain carries TRBV6-6 and TRBJ1-4; possible D gene TRBD1, 6 bases. The CDR3 length is 13 residues. The germline V gene has CDR1 MNHNY and CDR2 SVGAGI (reference sequence). Trimming took off 4 bases at V and 5 bases at J, with 8 bases between the two ends. CDR3 residues: CASSSGENEKLFF. Written as DNA, the CDR3 is TGTGCCAGCAGTTCAGGGGAGAATGAAAAACTGTTTTTT.

The genes are TRBV4-3 and TRBJ2-5; no reliable D call. Per the germline V gene, CDR1 is LGHNA and CDR2 is YSLEER. The CDR3 contains 13 residues. The V and J ends lost 1 base and 5 bases respectively, with 8 bases between them. CDR3 in amino acids: CASSQATGETQYF. CDR3 DNA: TGCGCCAGCAGCCAAGCGACCGGGGAGACCCAGTACTTC.

The chain couples TRBV5-1 to TRBJ2-1, with TRBD2 matching over 12 bases. V lost 0 bases, J lost 5 bases, and 6 bases stayed unmatched. The CDR3 covers 17 residues. Germline assignment: CDR1 SGHRS and CDR2 YFSETQ. This CDR3 is CASSLDPSGRADNEQFF. In nucleotides, the CDR3 is TGCGCCAGCAGCTTGGACCCTAGCGGGAGGGCCGACAATGAGCAGTTCTTC. The full variable domain, its missing parts supplied by reference TRBV5-1 and TRBJ2-1, is KAGVTQTPRYLIKTRGQQVTLSCSPISGHRSVSWYQQTPGQGLQFLFEYFSETQRNKGNFPGRFSGRQFSNSRSEMNVSTLELGDSALYLCASSLDPSGRADNEQFFGPGTRLTVL.

CDR3 loop: CASRSGGQSSGNTIYF. CDR3 coding DNA: TGTGCCAGCAGGTCAGGGGGACAGTCCTCTGGAAACACCATATATTTT. This chain uses TRBV28 with TRBJ1-3; 7 bases match TRBD1. The CDR3 contains 16 residues. J lost 0 bases, V lost 6 bases, and 8 bases had no gene match. Germline CDR1 reads MDHEN; CDR2 reads SYDVKM.